The 8 T cell receptor beta chains below come from one sample, sequenced in a study of cytomegalovirus exposure and HLA in healthy donors. In the PCR, 60 Vbeta and 13 Jbeta primers were used. Profiling relied on immunoSEQ multiplex PCR, and the TCRdb table lists in-frame clones only, not all of them. Found here are more than 150,000 clones, 80% of them singletons; the top ten hold 1%. The specimen sequenced was PBMCs. These receptors came from a woman in her fifties or sixties in good health and CMV-seropositive.

On this clone itself: One end of the junction fails to match germline, which may point to a read error. The V call is TRBV7-9, the J call TRBJ2-7; D is perhaps TRBD1 (6 bases). CDR1 and CDR2 from the germline V gene are SEHNR and FQNEAQ (reference sequence). The CDR3 totals 12 residues. The CDR3 reads CSSSSTGGEQYF. The CDR3 nucleotides are TGTTCCAGCAGCTCGACAGGTGGCGAGCAGTACTTC.

This rearrangement joins TRBV4-3 to TRBJ2-3, with a weak D call TRBD1 (5 bases). CDR3 length equals 16 residues. The V end lost 0 bases, the J end lost 5 bases, and 15 bases lay between the germline ends. Germline lookup yields CDR1 LGHNA and CDR2 YSLEER. The chain's CDR3 is CASSQDWAGRGDTQYF. The CDR3 DNA reads TGCGCCAGCAGCCAAGATTGGGCAGGGCGAGGAGATACGCAGTATTTT.

This clone was seen just once. The chain couples TRBV18 to TRBJ1-1, with 7 bases matching TRBD1. The CDR3 totals 16 residues. With 1 base clipped from V and 4 bases from J, the junction kept 9 bases outside the gene matches. Germline loops: CDR1 KGHSH, CDR2 LQKENI. The CDR3 is CASSPQTGAGRTEAFF. The CDR3 coding sequence is TGTGCCAGCTCACCACAAACAGGGGCTGGTCGCACTGAAGCTTTCTTT.

Note on this clone: Within the sample, other DNA sequences also encode this same CDR3. J is TRBJ2-2 and V is TRBV6-5; a possible D gene is TRBD1 (5 bases). This CDR3 spans 12 amino acids. The germline V gene encodes CDR1 MNHEY and CDR2 SVGAGI. V was cut by 5 bases and J by 4 bases, with 5 bases left in between. CDR3 coding DNA: TGTGCCAGCAGTACAGGCACCGGGGAGCTGTTTTTT. Translating gives CASSTGTGELFF.

The chain uses TRBV9 and TRBJ1-1, with 8 bases fitting TRBD1. This CDR3 is built from 11 residues. The junction had 6 bases not matched to a gene; V was cut back by 7 bases and J by 10 bases. In germline, CDR1 is SGDLS, CDR2 YYNGEE. CDR3 DNA: TGTGCCAGCGGCGGACAGGGAGGAGCTTTCTTT. This sequence encodes CASGGQGGAFF.

The rearrangement links TRBV9 to TRBJ1-4; 9 bases are a match to TRBD1. This CDR3 has 15 amino acids. V gave up 1 base and J gave up 7 bases; unmatched junction bases: 5. In germline, CDR1 is SGDLS, CDR2 YYNGEE. CDR3 region: CASSVTGQGGEKLFF. Here the CDR3 DNA reads TGTGCCAGCAGCGTAACGGGACAGGGAGGTGAAAAACTGTTTTTT.

This clone was counted a single time. This chain joins TRBV14 and TRBJ2-5, with D possibly matching TRBD2 (6 bases). The CDR3 sequence is 17 residues long. Trimming removed 1 base at V and 1 base at J, with 16 bases between. Germline-derived CDR1 and CDR2 are SGHDN and FVKESK. CDR3 nucleotides: TGTGCCAGCAGCCAAGGATTTTACTACGGGGGCCAAGAGACCCAGTACTTC. It is translated as CASSQGFYYGGQETQYF.

V gene TRBV6-5 combines with J gene TRBJ1-2, with 8 bases matching TRBD1. Germline V gives CDR1 MNHEY, CDR2 SVGAGI. V lost 6 bases to trimming and J lost 5 bases; unmatched junction nucleotides: 14. CDR3 size: 16 residues. For the CDR3, the DNA is TGTGCCAGCAGCTACAGGGGGAATTCGCCCGTGTATGGCTACACCTTC. Amino acid sequence: CASSYRGNSPVYGYTF.